This record concerns one T cell receptor (beta chain) sequence. The data were taken from a study of blood T cell repertoires in COVID-19. Study in general: Sites in the United States, Italy and Spain provided acute and convalescent COVID-19 samples.

Here immunoSEQ multiplex PCR was the method, and the copy in TCRdb shows in-frame clones only, minus some. The table includes 200,000 to 250,000 clones, around 88% detected once. The germline gives CDR1 LNHDA, CDR2 SQIVND (reference sequence). The CDR3 extends over 13 amino acids. Trimming pared 5 bases from V and 6 bases from J, leaving 11 bases between. The TCR originated in a man aged 50-59 years with active or convalescent COVID-19. J is TRBJ1-5 and V is TRBV19; a weak D match, TRBD1 (6 bases). The sequenced material came from peripheral blood. This CDR3 reads CASSRGAVQPQHF. The DNA for the CDR3 is TGTGCCAGTAGTCGGGGGGCGGTTCAGCCCCAGCATTTT.